One sample yielded the 11 T cell receptor beta chains listed below, sequenced in a study of shared T cell receptors in the human thymus. Assay: immunoSEQ multiplex PCR; the TCRdb copy retains only in-frame clones and omits some. The sample carries about 540,000 clones, 75% to 80% recorded once. These same records also appear under a second study, on human thymus T cells.

Material for sequencing was thymocytes. Source of these receptors: a boy under two years old with a congenital heart defect.

The rearrangement links TRBV28 to TRBJ1-2; D is ambiguous. The CDR3 covers 13 residues. The ends were cut back, 3 bases at V and 3 bases at J, with 8 bases in the middle. CDR1 MDHEN and CDR2 SYDVKM come from the germline V gene. CDR3 sequence reads: CASSLGRYYGYTF. The CDR3 nucleotides read TGTGCCAGCAGTTTGGGCAGATACTATGGCTACACCTTC.

This clone was detected a few times. The rearrangement joins TRBV29-1 to TRBJ2-1; possible D gene TRBD2, 6 bases. CDR1 and CDR2 (germline): SQVTM, ANQGSEA. V was shortened by 0 bases and J by 2 bases, with 11 bases between the two germline ends. The CDR3 contains 15 residues. In DNA, the CDR3 is TGCAGCGTTGAAGATAAAGCGGGTCCCTACAATGAGCAGTTCTTC. Its translation: CSVEDKAGPYNEQFF.

This sequence joins TRBV5-1 and TRBJ2-7; tentative D call: TRBD2 (6 bases). The V end was cut by 0 bases, the J end by 2 bases, with 15 bases between. CDR3 length: 16 amino acids. Germline V gene sequence: CDR1 SGHRS, CDR2 YFSETQ. The CDR3 nucleotides read TGCGCCAGCAGCTTGGCCGGCGGGAAGGAAACCTACGAGCAGTACTTC. Translating it yields CASSLAGGKETYEQYF.

The chain combines TRBV5-6 with TRBJ2-7; 10 nucleotides agree with TRBD1. After removal of 4 bases from V and 5 bases from J, the junction contained 6 bases not matched to a gene. This CDR3 region has 14 residues. The germline gives CDR1 SGHDT, CDR2 YYEEEE. CDR3: CASSQGQGRDEQYF. CDR3 in DNA: TGTGCCAGCAGCCAGGGACAGGGGAGGGACGAGCAGTACTTC.

The CDR3 protein is CASSQEPGQGEGYEKLFF. The CDR3 nucleotides are TGCGCCAGCAGCCAAGAACCGGGACAGGGAGAGGGGTATGAAAAACTGTTTTTT. The chain uses TRBV4-3 and TRBJ1-4; TRBD1 matches 9 bases. Germline assignment: CDR1 LGHNA and CDR2 YSLEER. The CDR3 loop spans 18 amino acids. V shed 0 bases, J shed 6 bases, and the junction held 11 bases outside the gene matches.

This chain connects TRBV23-1 to TRBJ1-4; D is undetermined. TRBV23-1 belongs to the ORF category, with a function that is uncertain. The V end was cut by 1 base, the J end by 7 bases, with 19 bases between. This CDR3 has 17 residues. The CDR3 loop reads CASSQWEGGGWVEKLFF. The CDR3 DNA reads as TGCGCCAGCAGTCAATGGGAAGGAGGTGGGTGGGTTGAAAAACTGTTTTTT.

The V gene is TRBV6-1, the J gene TRBJ2-3; D uncertain. CDR1 and CDR2 from the germline V gene are MNHNS and SASEGT. Trimming stripped 0 bases from V and 0 bases from J, with 7 bases between. The CDR3 covers 15 residues. The CDR3 here is CASSEASKSTDTQYF. CDR3 nucleotides: TGTGCCAGCAGTGAAGCGAGTAAGAGCACAGATACGCAGTATTTT.

This chain connects TRBV2 to TRBJ2-1, with TRBD2 matching over 14 bases. CDR3 size: 15 residues. The ends lost 4 bases at V and 7 bases at J; junction bases unmatched: 3. Germline V gene data show CDR1 as SNHLY and CDR2 as FYNNEI. CDR3 protein: CASSAGTSGSNEQFF. In nucleotides, the CDR3 is TGTGCCAGCAGTGCCGGGACTAGCGGGAGTAATGAGCAGTTCTTC.

This clone came up once. The V and J genes are TRBV15 and TRBJ2-3; possible D gene TRBD1, 5 bases. The CDR3 is made up of 13 amino acids. Germline CDR1 and CDR2: LNHNV and YYDKDF (reference sequence). Trimming removed 0 bases from V and 8 bases from J, with 9 bases in between. The DNA of the CDR3 is TGTGCCACCAGCAGAGATGGCAGGGTTACGCAGTATTTT. The encoded protein is CATSRDGRVTQYF.

The chain combines TRBV4-1 with TRBJ2-7; 9 bases line up with TRBD2. J gave up 4 bases and V 0 bases, and 10 bases lay outside the gene matches. This CDR3 has 17 amino acids. Germline CDR1 reads MGHRA; CDR2 reads YSYEKL. The CDR3, as DNA: TGCGCCAGCAGCCAAGATACCATAGCGGGAGTGGGGTACGAGCAGTACTTC. The encoded protein is CASSQDTIAGVGYEQYF.

The chain carries TRBV15 and TRBJ2-5, with D perhaps TRBD2 (6 bases). V lost 1 base and J lost 8, with 26 bases in between. The CDR3 runs 18 residues. Per the germline V gene, CDR1 is LNHNV and CDR2 is YYDKDF (reference sequence). CDR3 residues: CATSRVQPGATPRLTQYF. The CDR3 DNA reads TGTGCCACCAGCAGAGTTCAACCGGGAGCTACCCCCCGGTTAACCCAGTACTTC.